These T cell receptor beta chains were read from a single sample in a study of vaccination and CD4 T cells after COVID-19. One entry per CDR3 protein results from TCRdb running MiXCR on the PCR reads. Seen here are 19,000 or so distinct CDR3 sequences, over 60% observed once, and the top ten hold about a sixth. Which antigens these TCRs recognize remains unknown. Sequenced here: CD4+ T cells from blood, cultured in vitro, sampled after SARS-CoV-2 vaccination. These receptors were taken from a human donor who received a COVID-19 vaccine. Each CDR3 is given with its conserved first and last residue. A D gene is named only where the DNA matches it firmly. Size is stated for part of the rows, as once, few or many counts, or as a class when the clone is expanded.

TRBV2	TRBD2	TRBJ2-1	-	TGTGCCAGCAGTCTGCTAGCGGGGGGGGATGAGCAGTTCTTC	CASSLLAGGDEQFF
TRBV25-1	-	TRBJ2-7	-	TGTGCCAGCAGTGCGAAGGGGGAGCAGTACTTC	CASSAKGEQYF
TRBV24-1	TRBD1	TRBJ1-1	few	TGTGCCACCAGTGATACCAGGGGGGGGAACACTGAAGCTTTCTTT	CATSDTRGGNTEAFF
TRBV20-1	TRBD1	TRBJ1-1	once	TGCAGTGCCCCAAGACAGGGGGCATTCTCTGAAGCTTTCTTT	CSAPRQGAFSEAFF
TRBV6-1	TRBD1	TRBJ1-6	-	TGTGCCAGCAGGCAAGGGACAGGGGGTTCACCCCTCCACTTT	CASRQGTGGSPLHF
TRBV20-1	TRBD1	TRBJ1-1	few	TGCAGTGCTATTAGACAGGGTCGCACTGAAGCTTTCTTT	CSAIRQGRTEAFF
TRBV7-8	-	TRBJ1-4	-	TGTGCCAGCAGCTTAGCGCCGAGAGGGTATAATGAAAAACTGTTTTTT	CASSLAPRGYNEKLFF
TRBV6-1	-	TRBJ1-5	-	TGTGCCAGTAGTGTGGGCGAACCCCAGCATTTT	CASSVGEPQHF
TRBV7-2	TRBD1	TRBJ2-5	few	TGTGCCAGCAGCCTTCGGGACAGACCACTCCAAGAGACCCAGTACTTC	CASSLRDRPLQETQYF
TRBV10-3	TRBD1	TRBJ1-5	few	TGTGCCATCAGCAACCAACAGGGGGGGCATCAGCCCCAGCATTTT	CAISNQQGGHQPQHF
TRBV6-1	TRBD1	TRBJ1-1	-	TGCGCCAGCATACCACCGGGACAGGGGAGTGAAGCTTTCTTT	CASIPPGQGSEAFF
TRBV10-2	-	TRBJ1-5	-	TGCGCCAGCAGTGAGTCCTCGTACGGAGTTAGCAATCAGCCCCAGCATTTT	CASSESSYGVSNQPQHF
TRBV6-1	-	TRBJ1-3	once	TGTGCCAGCAATGATAGGACTGCTTACTCTGGAAACACCATATATTTT	CASNDRTAYSGNTIYF
TRBV2	TRBD2	TRBJ2-5	-	TGTGCCAGCTGGGGACAGGGGTACTATTCGGGACTAGCGGGGGTCCAACAAGAGACCCAGTACTTC	CASWGQGYYSGLAGVQQETQYF
TRBV20-1	TRBD1	TRBJ1-1	-	TGCAGTGCGAGGAGGGACAGGGGAGCTTTCTTT	CSARRDRGAFF
TRBV12-3/TRBV12-4	-	TRBJ1-6	-	TGTGCCAGCAGTTTCAATGGGGAATCACCCCTCCACTTT	CASSFNGESPLHF
TRBV5-1	-	TRBJ1-6	-	TGCGCCAGCAGCTTCGGGAGACAGGAAACAAATTCACCCCTCCACTTT	CASSFGRQETNSPLHF
TRBV7-3	TRBD2	TRBJ2-5	once	TGTGCCAGCGGCGGCGGGGGGCCCCGGGAGACCCAGTACTTC	CASGGGGPRETQYF
TRBV7-8	-	TRBJ2-5	-	TGTGCCAGCAGCCTAGGTGGCGAGGGGGAGACCCAGTACTTC	CASSLGGEGETQYF
TRBV21-1	-	TRBJ2-7	-	TGTGCCAGCAGCAAATGTCCTAGCAAGACCATTTACGAGCAGTACTTC	CASSKCPSKTIYEQYF
TRBV20-1	-	TRBJ2-5	-	TGCAGTGCGACTACAGGGACCCAAGAGACCCAGTACTTC	CSATTGTQETQYF
TRBV7-9	-	TRBJ1-1	-	TGTGCCAGCAGCTTAGCGGGGCTGAACACTGAAGCTTTCTTT	CASSLAGLNTEAFF
TRBV20-1	-	TRBJ2-2	-	TGCAGTGCTAGTAGTCAGGGGATAACCGGGGAGCTGTTTTTT	CSASSQGITGELFF
TRBV19	-	TRBJ2-7	-	TGTGCCAGTGGGTTTGGGAACGAGCAGTACTTC	CASGFGNEQYF
TRBV27	-	TRBJ1-5	-	TGTGCCAGCAGGCGTACAGGGTCCAGTCAGCCCCAGCATTTT	CASRRTGSSQPQHF
TRBV6-4	TRBD1	TRBJ2-7	-	TGTGCCAGCAGCGCCTGGACAGGGTTCCAGTACTTC	CASSAWTGFQYF
TRBV19	TRBD1	TRBJ1-2	-	TGTGCCAGTAGATCGACAGGGGATGGCTACACCTTC	CASRSTGDGYTF
TRBV6-5	TRBD1	TRBJ2-7	-	TGTGCCAGCAGTTACCGACAGGGGATCTACGAGCAGTACTTC	CASSYRQGIYEQYF
TRBV24-1	TRBD2	TRBJ2-7	once	TGTGCCACCAGTGACGGGACTAGCGGGGGGATCGGGAGGGAGCAGTACTTC	CATSDGTSGGIGREQYF
TRBV25-1	-	TRBJ2-5	-	TGTGCCAGCAGTGACGAGGGGCTCGTAGTCCAAGAGACCCAGTACTTC	CASSDEGLVVQETQYF
TRBV20-1	-	TRBJ1-1	few	TGCAGTGCTAGAGATTTCTCGGTAGGGAACACTGAAGCTTTCTTT	CSARDFSVGNTEAFF
TRBV2	TRBD2	TRBJ2-5	-	TGTGCCAGCAGTGAATCGGGAGGGAGAAAGACCCAGTACTTC	CASSESGGRKTQYF
TRBV7-8	TRBD1	TRBJ1-5	-	TGTGCCAGCAGCTTGACAGGGACTCAGCCCCAGCATTTT	CASSLTGTQPQHF
TRBV5-3	TRBD1	TRBJ1-2	-	TGTGCCAGCAGCTTTGGACAGGATAACTATGGCTACACCTTC	CASSFGQDNYGYTF
TRBV20-1	-	TRBJ1-1	-	TGCAGTGCTAGGGCGCAGGGGCCGGCTGAAGCTTTCTTT	CSARAQGPAEAFF
TRBV2	-	TRBJ1-1	-	TGTGCCAGCAGCACCTCGCAGGGGTACACTGAAGCTTTCTTT	CASSTSQGYTEAFF
TRBV21-1	-	TRBJ1-2	-	TGTGCCAGCAGCAAAGGACAGGGACAGGGGGCGGGTGGCTACACCTTC	CASSKGQGQGAGGYTF
TRBV19	TRBD1	TRBJ1-1	few	TGTGCCAGTAGTAATCCGACAGGGATCGGCACTGAAGCTTTCTTT	CASSNPTGIGTEAFF
TRBV18	TRBD1	TRBJ1-6	-	TGTGCCAGCTCACCCCTGGCGGGGCAGGGGGCGTCTGGTTCACCCCTCCACTTT	CASSPLAGQGASGSPLHF
TRBV27	TRBD1	TRBJ1-6	-	TGTGCCAGCCCAAAGACAGGGGCCAATTCACCCCTCCACTTT	CASPKTGANSPLHF
TRBV7-2	-	TRBJ1-2	-	TGTGCCAGCAGCTTAGACAAAGACTATGGCTACACCTTC	CASSLDKDYGYTF
TRBV5-4	-	TRBJ1-1	-	TGTGCCAGCAGCTTGGCGGGGAGTAAGACTGAAGCTTTCTTT	CASSLAGSKTEAFF
TRBV2	-	TRBJ1-1	-	TGTGCCAGCATGGCCCGATTGAACACTGAAGCTTTCTTT	CASMARLNTEAFF
TRBV6-7	-	TRBJ1-5	-	TGTGCCAGCTTACACAGGGTCGATCAGCCCCAGCATTTT	CASLHRVDQPQHF
TRBV6-1	-	TRBJ1-5	-	TGTGCCAGCCAATTCGGGGAGAATCAGCCCCAGCATTTT	CASQFGENQPQHF
TRBV7-8	-	TRBJ1-2	-	TGTGCCAGCAGCTTAACGGGGGGCGTCGGCTACACCTTC	CASSLTGGVGYTF
TRBV19	TRBD1	TRBJ1-6	-	TGTGCCAGTACCTCCGGGACAGGGCGGAATTCACCCCTCCACTTT	CASTSGTGRNSPLHF
TRBV20-1	-	TRBJ1-2	-	TGCAGTGCTAGAAATGGGGGAGGGACCACTAACTATGGCTACACCTTC	CSARNGGGTTNYGYTF
TRBV7-9	-	TRBJ1-1	few	TGTGCCAGCAGCTTAGCGGGAGGGGGGGGCGTTACTGAGGCTTTCTTT	CASSLAGGGGVTEAFF
TRBV7-2	-	TRBJ2-2	-	TGTGCCAGCAGCTTCTCAATGTACACCGGGGAGCTGTTTTTT	CASSFSMYTGELFF
TRBV6-1	TRBD1	TRBJ1-6	-	TGTGCCAGCAAACCCCGAGCGGGACAGACCTCTCGTTCACCCCTCCACTTT	CASKPRAGQTSRSPLHF
TRBV6-2/TRBV6-3	-	TRBJ1-5	-	TGTGCCAGCAGTTACTATGGGTCACAAGACAATCAGCCCCAGCATTTT	CASSYYGSQDNQPQHF
TRBV7-9	-	TRBJ2-4	medium-sized	TGTGCCAGCAGCCCGAAAAACATTCAGTACTTC	CASSPKNIQYF
TRBV6-1	-	TRBJ1-2	-	TGTGCCAGCAGGGACCGAGAATATGGCTACACCTTC	CASRDREYGYTF
TRBV20-1	-	TRBJ1-1	-	TGCAGTGCTAAACCAGGGGACACTGAAGCTTTCTTT	CSAKPGDTEAFF
TRBV7-9	-	TRBJ1-6	-	TGTGCCAGCAGCCCCCCGGGAAACGATAATTCACCCCTCCACTTT	CASSPPGNDNSPLHF
TRBV27	TRBD1	TRBJ1-5	-	TGTGCCAGCAGCCCGGACAGGGGGCGGAATCAGCCCCAGCATTTT	CASSPDRGRNQPQHF
TRBV7-2	TRBD1	TRBJ1-5	-	TGTGCCAGCAGCCTAGCCGGGACAGGGGTTAATCAGCCCCAGCATTTT	CASSLAGTGVNQPQHF
TRBV6-5	TRBD2	TRBJ2-2	once	TGTGCCAGCAGTTACTCGGGTGCGGGGGGGAACACCGGGGAGCTGTTTTTT	CASSYSGAGGNTGELFF
TRBV12-3/TRBV12-4	TRBD1	TRBJ1-5	-	TGTGCCAGCAGTCTTGGGACAGGGGAGGAAAGCAATCAGCCCCAGCATTTT	CASSLGTGEESNQPQHF